This T cell receptor (beta chain) was found in a study of cytomegalovirus exposure and HLA in healthy donors. Findings and caveats of the study: As was reported, the classifier diagnosed cytomegalovirus status with high specificity and sensitivity. Most of the TCR beta V segments (in an earlier analysis) were productive either about 90% or about 30% of the time. Common viral pathogens (according to a later analysis) appeared linked to several of the most significant clusters.

This CDR3 spans 15 amino acids. J was trimmed by 2 bases and V by 5 bases; bases with no gene match: 1. CDR1 is PRHDT, CDR2 FYEKMQ, per germline (reference sequence). In regard to this clone: The antigen is undetermined.

Primers: 60 Vbeta forward and 13 Jbeta reverse. Produced via immunoSEQ multiplex PCR; TCRdb's table is partial and in-frame only. The sample includes around 150,000 clones, about 75% of them seen just once. Healthy individuals who donated bone marrow served as the donors. Sequencing was done on a sample of PBMCs. The origin of this receptor is a female donor in good health and CMV-seronegative. The chain recombines TRBV13 with TRBJ2-1; TRBD2 agrees at 12 bases. The CDR3 sequence is CASSPSGGAYNEQFF. The CDR3 DNA is TGTGCCAGCAGCCCTAGCGGGGGGGCCTACAATGAGCAGTTCTTC.